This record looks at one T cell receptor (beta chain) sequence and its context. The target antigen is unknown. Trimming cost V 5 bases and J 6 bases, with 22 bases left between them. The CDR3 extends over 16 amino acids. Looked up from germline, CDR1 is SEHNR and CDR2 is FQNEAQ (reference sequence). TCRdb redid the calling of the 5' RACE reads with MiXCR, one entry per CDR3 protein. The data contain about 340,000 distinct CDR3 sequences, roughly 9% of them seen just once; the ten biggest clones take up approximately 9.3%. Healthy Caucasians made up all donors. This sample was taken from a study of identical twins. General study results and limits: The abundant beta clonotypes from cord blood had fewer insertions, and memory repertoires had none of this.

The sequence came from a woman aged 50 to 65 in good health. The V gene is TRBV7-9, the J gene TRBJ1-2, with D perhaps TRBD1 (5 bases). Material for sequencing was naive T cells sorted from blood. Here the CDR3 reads CASSPTGGVQTDGYTF. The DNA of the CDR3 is TGTGCCAGCAGCCCGACGGGGGGAGTTCAAACAGATGGCTACACCTTC.